The present entry profiles one T cell receptor (beta chain) with its context. Germline CDR1 KGHSH, CDR2 LQKENI. The CDR3 runs to 14 residues. V shed 3 bases and J 1 base; nucleotides not matched to a gene: 2. TCRdb's table, derived via immunoSEQ multiplex PCR, lists solely in-frame clones and lacks some. The table has over 150,000 clones, approximately 94% seen once. This specimen comes from a study of control samples from healthy donors and cancer patients. This clonotype originated in a man between 60 and 75 years old with colorectal cancer. Sample: PBMCs. The chain recombines TRBV18 with TRBJ2-7; 8 bases are a match to TRBD1. CDR3 bases: TGTGCCAGCTCACCGACAGGGGTATCCTACGAGCAGTACTTC. As protein: CASSPTGVSYEQYF.